This T cell receptor (beta chain) was found in a study of vaccination effects on CD4 cells after COVID-19. Using viral peptide pools, the ViraFEST assay grew out antigen-specific CD4+ T cells prior to sequencing. It was after approximately 11 days of culture that CD4+ T cells were isolated. By PCR, the person was confirmed to have had SARS-CoV-2 infection between March and December 2020. About 2.1 million PBMC were seeded per well and grown in the presence of about 10 IU/ml IL-2 and roughly 9.9 ug/ml peptides. The authors replaced half the medium with IL-2 medium on days 3 and 7. Overall study results and limits: In the late period after vaccination, infection- and vaccine-induced clones contracted markedly.

Produced via immunoSEQ multiplex PCR; TCRdb's table is partial and in-frame only. The repertoire holds roughly 26,000 clones, around three quarters seen once, with more than 15% in the top ten. Regarding this clone: What it binds is unknown.

The clonotype was recovered from a human donor who had a prior SARS-CoV-2 infection. The source material was CD4+ T cells from PBMCs cultured with HCoV-NL63 spike peptides, sampled before COVID-19 vaccination.

The CDR3 nucleotides read TGTGCCAGCAGCGCAGACAGGGACCAACGTAAAAAACTGTTTTTT. Protein: CASSADRDQRKKLFF. The chain recombines TRBV7-9 with TRBJ1-4; 7 bases align to TRBD1. V trimming: 5 bases; J trimming: 9 bases; junction bases outside the gene matches: 12. CDR3 length: 15 residues. CDR1 is SEHNR and CDR2 is FQNEAQ in the germline V gene (reference sequence).